Listed below are T cell receptor beta chains from one sample, sequenced in a study of monozygotic twins with inflammatory bowel disease. TCRdb reworked the 5' RACE reads into one entry per CDR3 protein, no DNA. Recorded for this sample: approximately 330,000 distinct CDR3 sequences. Specimen: blood. These receptors were collected from a human donor with ulcerative colitis or Crohn's disease, or a healthy co-twin of an affected twin (not recorded which). Both conserved end residues are part of each CDR3. Fields, in order: V gene, J gene, CDR3 protein.

V gene: TRBV7-8; J gene: TRBJ2-7; CDR3 protein: CASSFLSAQAGTPYEQYF
V gene: TRBV7-9; J gene: TRBJ2-7; CDR3 protein: CASSPGTGGGYEQYF
V gene: TRBV7-2; J gene: TRBJ2-1; CDR3 protein: CASSFRTGSHNEQFF
V gene: TRBV12-2; J gene: TRBJ2-3; CDR3 protein: CASRLDSGVTEIGGDTQYF
V gene: TRBV20-1; J gene: TRBJ1-2; CDR3 protein: CSARGGQGAYYGYTF
V gene: TRBV28; J gene: TRBJ1-3; CDR3 protein: CASRGPGQALGNTIYF
V gene: TRBV20-1; J gene: TRBJ1-1; CDR3 protein: CSARLGGPRTEAFF
V gene: TRBV2; J gene: TRBJ2-7; CDR3 protein: CASSDGRGIYEQYF
V gene: TRBV6-2/TRBV6-3; J gene: TRBJ1-6; CDR3 protein: CASSYDRAGNSPLHF
V gene: TRBV5-6; J gene: TRBJ1-6; CDR3 protein: CASSLYQTNSPLHF
V gene: TRBV5-1; J gene: TRBJ1-6; CDR3 protein: CASSVQGSSPLHF
V gene: TRBV9; J gene: TRBJ2-5; CDR3 protein: CASSVGGKTGETQYF
V gene: TRBV20-1; J gene: TRBJ2-3; CDR3 protein: CSASPRGGRGTDTQYF
V gene: TRBV29-1; J gene: TRBJ1-1; CDR3 protein: CSAGTPTLNAEAFF
V gene: TRBV30; J gene: TRBJ2-7; CDR3 protein: CAWSLSGGYEQYF
V gene: TRBV20-1; J gene: TRBJ2-7; CDR3 protein: CSVPGPSSYEQYF
V gene: TRBV27; J gene: TRBJ2-2; CDR3 protein: CASSSRTEDTGELFF
V gene: TRBV20-1; J gene: TRBJ2-7; CDR3 protein: CSARDRVRGISYEQYF
V gene: TRBV4-1; J gene: TRBJ1-3; CDR3 protein: CASSQDQRGKVSGNTIYF
V gene: TRBV5-5; J gene: TRBJ2-7; CDR3 protein: CASSLTVSYEQYF
V gene: TRBV15; J gene: TRBJ2-7; CDR3 protein: CATSRDLGGAPYEQYF
V gene: TRBV27; J gene: TRBJ2-7; CDR3 protein: CASTTFGGYEQYF
V gene: TRBV2; J gene: TRBJ2-7; CDR3 protein: CASKETSLQVEQYF
V gene: TRBV7-9; J gene: TRBJ1-2; CDR3 protein: CASSLAGGSSYGYTF
V gene: TRBV30; J gene: TRBJ1-5; CDR3 protein: CAWSRDNFSNQPQHF
V gene: TRBV20-1; J gene: TRBJ2-3; CDR3 protein: CSARGPSPRLSTQYF
V gene: TRBV5-6; J gene: TRBJ2-5; CDR3 protein: CASSLGQEEQETQYF
V gene: TRBV9; J gene: TRBJ2-5; CDR3 protein: CASSATSQETQYF
V gene: TRBV5-4; J gene: TRBJ1-2; CDR3 protein: CASRKGAMEGYTF
V gene: TRBV5-1; J gene: TRBJ2-7; CDR3 protein: CASSLDTSGFSYEQYF
V gene: TRBV11-2; J gene: TRBJ2-3; CDR3 protein: CASSSNEGRGVSTDTQYF
V gene: TRBV5-1; J gene: TRBJ1-2; CDR3 protein: CASSPGQEIGGYTF
V gene: TRBV6-7; J gene: TRBJ2-3; CDR3 protein: CASSYRAGTDTQYF
V gene: TRBV5-1; J gene: TRBJ1-1; CDR3 protein: CASSSGTAFTEAFF
V gene: TRBV5-5; J gene: TRBJ1-4; CDR3 protein: CATSPDPSGGNEKLFF
V gene: TRBV5-1; J gene: TRBJ2-2; CDR3 protein: CASSSWGPSYTNTGELFF
V gene: TRBV5-1; J gene: TRBJ2-7; CDR3 protein: CASSLAGTGYSEQYF
V gene: TRBV12-3/TRBV12-4; J gene: TRBJ2-3; CDR3 protein: CASSLDSIGITQYF
V gene: TRBV7-2; J gene: TRBJ2-7; CDR3 protein: CASSSAAGQGYEQYF